The text below deals with one TCR beta chain. This sample stems from a study of OX40 agonist ivuxolimab in advanced cancers. This CDR3 has 13 amino acids. Per germline, CDR1 MDHEN and CDR2 SYDVKM. Trimming removed 6 bases from V and 2 bases from J, with 10 bases in between. Sequencing used immunoSEQ multiplex PCR; TCRdb keeps in-frame clones, though not all of them. The table includes more than 100,000 clones, over 75% detected once. The rearrangement links TRBV28 to TRBJ1-2; D call uncertain. The source was CD4+ or CD8+ T cells sorted from blood, collected in a trial of the OX40 agonist ivuxolimab. The sequence came from an adult with an advanced solid tumor such as melanoma, head and neck, liver or kidney cancer. CDR3 DNA sequence: TGTGCCAGCAGGTCGGACTTGAACTATGGCTACACCTTC. This encodes CASRSDLNYGYTF.